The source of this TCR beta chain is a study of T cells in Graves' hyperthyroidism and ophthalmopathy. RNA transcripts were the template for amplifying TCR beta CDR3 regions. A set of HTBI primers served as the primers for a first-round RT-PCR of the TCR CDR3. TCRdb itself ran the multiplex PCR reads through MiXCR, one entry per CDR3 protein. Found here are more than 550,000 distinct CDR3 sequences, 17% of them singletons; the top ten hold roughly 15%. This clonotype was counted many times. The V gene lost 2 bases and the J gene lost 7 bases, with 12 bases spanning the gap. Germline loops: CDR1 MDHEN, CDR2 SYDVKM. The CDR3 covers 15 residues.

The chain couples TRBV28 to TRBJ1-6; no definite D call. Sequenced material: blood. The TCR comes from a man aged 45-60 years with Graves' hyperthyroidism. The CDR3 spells CASSLRAIGNSPLHF. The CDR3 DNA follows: TGTGCCAGCAGTTTAAGGGCCATAGGGAATTCACCCCTCCACTTT.